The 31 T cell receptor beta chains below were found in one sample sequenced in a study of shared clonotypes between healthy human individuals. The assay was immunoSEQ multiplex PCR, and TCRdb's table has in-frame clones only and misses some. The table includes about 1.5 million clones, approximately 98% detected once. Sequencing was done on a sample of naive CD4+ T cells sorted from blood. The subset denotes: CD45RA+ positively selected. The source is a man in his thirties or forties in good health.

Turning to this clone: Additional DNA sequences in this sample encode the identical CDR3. Written as DNA, the CDR3 is TGTGCCAGCAGCGTGTCCCTAGCGGGAGTGGGATCCTACAATGAGCAGTTCTTC. It encodes CASSVSLAGVGSYNEQFF. The chain combines TRBV9 with TRBJ2-1; 10 nucleotides align to TRBD2. CDR1 and CDR2 from the germline V gene are SGDLS and YYNGEE. After removal of 2 bases from V and 1 base from J, the junction contained 9 bases not matched to a gene. The CDR3 totals 18 residues. Looking up the rest from reference TRBV9 and TRBJ2-1 gives the full variable domain: DSGVTQTPKHLITATGQRVTLRCSPRSGDLSVYWYQQSLDQGLQFLIQYYNGEERAKGNILERFSAQQFPDLHSELNLSSLELGDSALYFCASSVSLAGVGSYNEQFFGPGTRLTVL.

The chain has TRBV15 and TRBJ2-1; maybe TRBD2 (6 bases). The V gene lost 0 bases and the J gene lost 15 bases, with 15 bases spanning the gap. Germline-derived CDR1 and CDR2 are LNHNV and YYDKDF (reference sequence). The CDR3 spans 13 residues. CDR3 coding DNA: TGTGCCACCAGCAGAGATTCGGGAGTGGGTCTGTTCTTC. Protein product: CATSRDSGVGLFF.

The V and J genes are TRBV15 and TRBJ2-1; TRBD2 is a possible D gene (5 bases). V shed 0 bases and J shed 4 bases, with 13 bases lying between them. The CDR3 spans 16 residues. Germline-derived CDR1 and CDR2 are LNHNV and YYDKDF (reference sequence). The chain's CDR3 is CATSRDRGSPYNEQFF. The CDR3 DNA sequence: TGTGCCACCAGCAGAGATCGGGGATCCCCTTACAATGAGCAGTTCTTC.

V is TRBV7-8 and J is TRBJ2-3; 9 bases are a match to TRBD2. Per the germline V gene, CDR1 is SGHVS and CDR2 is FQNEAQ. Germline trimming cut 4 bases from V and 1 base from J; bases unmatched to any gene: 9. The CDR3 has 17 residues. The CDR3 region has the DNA TGTGCCAGCAGCTCCCTGTTTTCTAGCGGGGGCACAGATACGCAGTATTTT. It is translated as CASSSLFSSGGTDTQYF.

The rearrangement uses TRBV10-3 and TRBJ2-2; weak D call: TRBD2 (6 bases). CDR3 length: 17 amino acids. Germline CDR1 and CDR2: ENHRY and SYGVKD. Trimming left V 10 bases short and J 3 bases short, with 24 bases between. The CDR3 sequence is CATREGVADLHTGELFF. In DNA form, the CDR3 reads TGTGCCACACGAGAGGGTGTAGCGGATCTTCACACCGGGGAGCTGTTTTTT.

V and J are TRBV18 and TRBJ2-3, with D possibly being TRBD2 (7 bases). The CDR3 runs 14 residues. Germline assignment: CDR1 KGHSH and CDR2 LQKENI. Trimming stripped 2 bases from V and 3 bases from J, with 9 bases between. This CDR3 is CASSPSGTTDTQYF. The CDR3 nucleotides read TGTGCCAGCTCACCAAGCGGGACAACAGATACGCAGTATTTT.

The CDR3 is CASSLLAGVYNEQFF. In DNA form, the CDR3 reads TGTGCCAGCTCACTACTAGCGGGGGTATACAATGAGCAGTTCTTC. The chain is built from TRBV18 and TRBJ2-1, with 11 bases identical to TRBD2. The junction had 3 bases not matched to a gene; V was cut back by 4 bases and J by 4 bases. This CDR3 is 15 amino acids long. In germline, CDR1 is KGHSH, CDR2 LQKENI.

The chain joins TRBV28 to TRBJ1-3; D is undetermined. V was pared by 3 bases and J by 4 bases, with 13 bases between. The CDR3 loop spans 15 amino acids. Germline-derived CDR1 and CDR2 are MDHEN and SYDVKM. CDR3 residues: CASSFIETIGNTIYF. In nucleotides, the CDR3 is TGTGCCAGCAGTTTCATTGAGACGATCGGAAACACCATATATTTT.

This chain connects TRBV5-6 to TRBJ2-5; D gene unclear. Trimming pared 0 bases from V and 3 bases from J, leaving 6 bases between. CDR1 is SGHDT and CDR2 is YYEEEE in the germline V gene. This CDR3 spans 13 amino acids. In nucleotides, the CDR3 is TGTGCCAGCAGCTTGGGGCAGAAAGAGACCCAGTACTTC. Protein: CASSLGQKETQYF.

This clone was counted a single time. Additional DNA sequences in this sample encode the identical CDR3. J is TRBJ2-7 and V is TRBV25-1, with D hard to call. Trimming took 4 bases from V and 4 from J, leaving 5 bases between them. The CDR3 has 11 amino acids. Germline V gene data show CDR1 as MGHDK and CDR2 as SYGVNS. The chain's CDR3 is CASSVGYEQYF. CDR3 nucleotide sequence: TGTGCCAGCAGTGTAGGTTACGAGCAGTACTTC.

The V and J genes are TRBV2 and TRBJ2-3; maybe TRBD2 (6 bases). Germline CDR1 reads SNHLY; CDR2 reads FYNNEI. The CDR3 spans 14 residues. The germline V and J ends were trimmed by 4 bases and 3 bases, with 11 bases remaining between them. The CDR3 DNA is TGTGCCAGCAGTGGTAGCGGAGGAACAGATACGCAGTATTTT. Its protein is CASSGSGGTDTQYF. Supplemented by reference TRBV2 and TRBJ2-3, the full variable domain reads EPEVTQTPSHQVTQMGQEVILRCVPISNHLYFYWYRQILGQKVEFLVSFYNNEISEKSEIFDDQFSVERPDGSNFTLKIRSTKLEDSAMYFCASSGSGGTDTQYFGPGTRLTVL.

The CDR3 sequence: CAISPAYEQYF. Here the CDR3 DNA reads TGTGCCATCAGTCCAGCCTACGAGCAGTACTTC. This sequence joins TRBV10-3 and TRBJ2-7; D gene unclear. Looked up from germline, CDR1 is ENHRY and CDR2 is SYGVKD. The V end lost 5 bases, the J end lost 2 bases, and 4 bases lay between the germline ends. The CDR3 is made up of 11 amino acids.

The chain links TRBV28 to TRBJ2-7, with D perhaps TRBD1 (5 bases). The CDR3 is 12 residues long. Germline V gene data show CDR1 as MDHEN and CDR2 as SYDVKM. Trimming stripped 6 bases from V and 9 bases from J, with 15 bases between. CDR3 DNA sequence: TGTGCCAGCAGCAGGACAAACGCGGTGCAGTACTTC. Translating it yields CASSRTNAVQYF. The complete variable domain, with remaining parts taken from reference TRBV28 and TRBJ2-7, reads DVKVTQSSRYLVKRTGEKVFLECVQDMDHENMFWYRQDPGLGLRLIYFSYDVKMKEKGDIPEGYSVSREKKERFSLILESASTNQTSMYLCASSRTNAVQYFGPGTRLTVT.

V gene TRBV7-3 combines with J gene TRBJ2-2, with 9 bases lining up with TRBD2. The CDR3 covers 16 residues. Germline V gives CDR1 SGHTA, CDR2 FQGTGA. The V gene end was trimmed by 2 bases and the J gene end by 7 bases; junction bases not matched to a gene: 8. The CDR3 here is CASSLGRGRAIGELFF. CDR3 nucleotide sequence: TGTGCCAGCAGCTTAGGGCGCGGGAGGGCCATCGGGGAGCTGTTTTTT.

The CDR3 reads CASDSGGNTIYF. As DNA, the CDR3 is TGTGCCAGCGACTCCGGGGGAAACACCATATATTTT. This chain uses TRBV9 with TRBJ1-3; D is undetermined. Germline V gene data show CDR1 as SGDLS and CDR2 as YYNGEE. The CDR3 is 12 amino acids. With 7 bases removed from V and 4 bases from J, the gap between germline ends came to 9 bases.

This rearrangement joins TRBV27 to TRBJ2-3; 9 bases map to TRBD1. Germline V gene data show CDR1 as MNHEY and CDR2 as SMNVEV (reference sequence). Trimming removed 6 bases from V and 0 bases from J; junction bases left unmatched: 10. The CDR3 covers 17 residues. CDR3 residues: CASRRDRVGPSTDTQYF. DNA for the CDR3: TGTGCCAGCAGGAGGGACAGGGTTGGGCCTAGCACAGATACGCAGTATTTT.

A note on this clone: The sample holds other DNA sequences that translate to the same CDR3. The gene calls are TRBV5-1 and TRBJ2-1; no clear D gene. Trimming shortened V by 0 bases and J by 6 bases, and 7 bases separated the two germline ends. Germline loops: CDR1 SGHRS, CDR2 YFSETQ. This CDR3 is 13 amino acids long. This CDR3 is CASSLDRANEQFF. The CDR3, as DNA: TGCGCCAGCAGCTTGGATCGCGCCAATGAGCAGTTCTTC.

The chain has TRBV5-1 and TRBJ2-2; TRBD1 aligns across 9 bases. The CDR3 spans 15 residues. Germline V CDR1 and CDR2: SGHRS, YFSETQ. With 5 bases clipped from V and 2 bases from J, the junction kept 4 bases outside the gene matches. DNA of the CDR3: TGCGCCAGCAGTTCGACAGGGGGTAACACCGGGGAGCTGTTTTTT. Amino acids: CASSSTGGNTGELFF.

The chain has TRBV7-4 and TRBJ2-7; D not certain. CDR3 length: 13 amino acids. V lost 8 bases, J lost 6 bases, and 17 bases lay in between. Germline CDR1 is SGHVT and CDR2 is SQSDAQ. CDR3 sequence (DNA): TGTGCCAGCCCCTCCTTCGACCTCGTCGAGCAGTACTTC. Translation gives CASPSFDLVEQYF.

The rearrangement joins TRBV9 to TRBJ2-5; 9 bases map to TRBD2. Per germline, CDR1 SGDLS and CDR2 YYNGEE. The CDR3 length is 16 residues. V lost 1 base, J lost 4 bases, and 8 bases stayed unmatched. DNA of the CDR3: TGTGCCAGCAGCGTAACGCCGACTAGCGGCCGAGAGACCCAGTACTTC. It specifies CASSVTPTSGRETQYF.

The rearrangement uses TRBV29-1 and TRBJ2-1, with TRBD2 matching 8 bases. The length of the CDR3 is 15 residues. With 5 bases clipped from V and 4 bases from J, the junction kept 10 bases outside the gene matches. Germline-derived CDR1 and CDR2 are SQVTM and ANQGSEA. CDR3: CSVPVNSGVYNEQFF. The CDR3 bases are TGCAGCGTTCCCGTAAATAGCGGGGTTTACAATGAGCAGTTCTTC.

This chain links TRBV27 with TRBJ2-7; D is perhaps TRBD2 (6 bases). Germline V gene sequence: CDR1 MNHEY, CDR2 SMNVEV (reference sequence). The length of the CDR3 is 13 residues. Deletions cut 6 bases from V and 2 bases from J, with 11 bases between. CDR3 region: CASRATSPYEQYF. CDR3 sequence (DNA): TGTGCCAGCAGGGCGACTAGTCCCTACGAGCAGTACTTC.

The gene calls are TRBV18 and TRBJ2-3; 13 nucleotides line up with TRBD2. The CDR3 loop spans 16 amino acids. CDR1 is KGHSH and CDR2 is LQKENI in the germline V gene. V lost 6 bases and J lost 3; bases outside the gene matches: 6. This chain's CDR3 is CASSPTSGRLTDTQYF. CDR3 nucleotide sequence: TGTGCCAGCTCCCCGACTAGCGGGAGGTTGACAGATACGCAGTATTTT.

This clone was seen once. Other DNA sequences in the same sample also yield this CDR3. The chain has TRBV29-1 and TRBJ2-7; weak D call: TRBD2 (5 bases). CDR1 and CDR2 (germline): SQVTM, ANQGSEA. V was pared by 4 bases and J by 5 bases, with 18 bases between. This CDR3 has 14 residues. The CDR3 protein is CSVGGLAGLDEQYF. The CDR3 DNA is TGCAGCGTTGGTGGGCTAGCAGGCCTGGACGAGCAGTACTTC.

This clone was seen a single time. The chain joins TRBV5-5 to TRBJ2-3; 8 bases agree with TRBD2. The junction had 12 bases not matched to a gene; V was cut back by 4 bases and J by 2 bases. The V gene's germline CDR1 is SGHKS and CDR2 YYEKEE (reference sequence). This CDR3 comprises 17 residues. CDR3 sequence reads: CASSIGRGGPNTDTQYF. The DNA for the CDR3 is TGTGCCAGCAGCATCGGTCGGGGGGGACCCAACACAGATACGCAGTATTTT.

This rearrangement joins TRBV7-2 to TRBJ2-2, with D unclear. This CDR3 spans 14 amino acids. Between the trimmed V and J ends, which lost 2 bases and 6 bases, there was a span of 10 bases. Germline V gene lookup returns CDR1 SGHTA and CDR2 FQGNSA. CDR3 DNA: TGTGCCAGCAGCTTACTGGGAAGCGCCGGGGAGCTGTTTTTT. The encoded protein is CASSLLGSAGELFF. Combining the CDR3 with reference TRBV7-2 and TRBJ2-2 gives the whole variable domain GAGVSQSPSNKVTEKGKDVELRCDPISGHTALYWYRQSLGQGLEFLIYFQGNSAPDKSGLPSDRFSAERTGGSVSTLTIQRTQQEDSAVYLCASSLLGSAGELFFGEGSRLTVL.

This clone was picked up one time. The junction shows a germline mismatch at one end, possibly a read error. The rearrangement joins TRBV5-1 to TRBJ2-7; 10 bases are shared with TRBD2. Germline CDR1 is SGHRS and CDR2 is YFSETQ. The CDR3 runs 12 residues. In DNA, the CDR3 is TGCGCCAGCAGCGGACCCGGGACTAGCGCGAACTTC. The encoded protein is CASSGPGTSANF.

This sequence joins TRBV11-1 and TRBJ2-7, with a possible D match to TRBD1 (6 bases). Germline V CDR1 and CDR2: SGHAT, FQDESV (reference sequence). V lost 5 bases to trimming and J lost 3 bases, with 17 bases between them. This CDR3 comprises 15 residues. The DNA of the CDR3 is TGTGCCAGCAGCCCGAGGGTGCAGGGGAACTACGAGCAGTACTTC. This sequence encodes CASSPRVQGNYEQYF.

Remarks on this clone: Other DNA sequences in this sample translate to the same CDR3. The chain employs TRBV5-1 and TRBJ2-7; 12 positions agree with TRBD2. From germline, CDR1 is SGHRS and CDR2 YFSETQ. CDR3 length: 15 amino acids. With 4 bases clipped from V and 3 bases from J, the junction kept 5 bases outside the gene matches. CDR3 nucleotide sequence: TGCGCCAGCAGCAGTGGACTAGCGGGAAACTACGAGCAGTACTTC. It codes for CASSSGLAGNYEQYF. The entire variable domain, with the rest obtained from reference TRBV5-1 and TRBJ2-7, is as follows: KAGVTQTPRYLIKTRGQQVTLSCSPISGHRSVSWYQQTPGQGLQFLFEYFSETQRNKGNFPGRFSGRQFSNSRSEMNVSTLELGDSALYLCASSSGLAGNYEQYFGPGTRLTVT.

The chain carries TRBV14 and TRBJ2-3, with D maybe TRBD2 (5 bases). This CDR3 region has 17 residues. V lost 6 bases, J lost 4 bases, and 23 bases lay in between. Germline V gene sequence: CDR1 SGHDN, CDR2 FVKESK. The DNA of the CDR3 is TGTGCCAGCAGTCGTTGGGGTCGGCGGGTTACGTCAGATACGCAGTATTTT. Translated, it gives CASSRWGRRVTSDTQYF.

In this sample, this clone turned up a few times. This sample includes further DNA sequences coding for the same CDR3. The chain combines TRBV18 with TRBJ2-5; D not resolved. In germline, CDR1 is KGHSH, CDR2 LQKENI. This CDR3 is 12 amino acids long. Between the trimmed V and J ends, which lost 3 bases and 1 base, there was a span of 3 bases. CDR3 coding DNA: TGTGCCAGCTCACCGCTCCAAGAGACCCAGTACTTC. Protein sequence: CASSPLQETQYF.